The 9 T cell receptor beta chains below come from one sample, sequenced in a study of shared clonotypes between healthy human individuals. Naive CD8 cells lacked CD45RO and underwent positive selection for CCR7, leaving out terminally differentiated effector memory CD45RA+ cells. The table came from immunoSEQ multiplex PCR; TCRdb's copy has only in-frame clones and leaves some out. Among around 650,000 clones listed, about 96% were seen once. Sequenced input: naive CD8+ T cells sorted from blood. The receptors here all came from a woman younger than 45 in good health.

The chain carries TRBV5-6 and TRBJ2-7, with no clear D. The CDR3 has 15 residues. Germline CDR1 SGHDT, CDR2 YYEEEE. V was shortened by 6 bases and J by 0 bases, with 16 bases between the two germline ends. The CDR3 reads CASTLGGRSSYEQYF. The DNA of the CDR3 is TGTGCCAGCACCCTGGGTGGCCGTAGCTCCTACGAGCAGTACTTC.

In DNA, the CDR3 is TGTGCCAGCAGCGCCGGGACAGCGGGCATAGATACGCAGTATTTT. It codes for CASSAGTAGIDTQYF. The J gene is TRBJ2-3, the V gene TRBV13, with D maybe TRBD1 (7 bases). From germline, CDR1 is PRHDT and CDR2 FYEKMQ (reference sequence). The CDR3 covers 15 residues. V was clipped by 5 bases and J by 5 bases, with 17 bases between them. Filled out from reference TRBV13 and TRBJ2-3, the complete variable domain reads AAGVIQSPRHLIKEKRETATLKCYPIPRHDTVYWYQQGPGQDPQFLISFYEKMQSDKGSIPDRFSAQQFSDYHSELNMSSLELGDSALYFCASSAGTAGIDTQYFGPGTRLTVL.

V and J are TRBV19 and TRBJ2-1; TRBD2 is a possible D gene (5 bases). V was trimmed by 6 bases and J by 5 bases, leaving 14 bases between them. There are 14 residues in the CDR3. Looked up from germline, CDR1 is LNHDA and CDR2 is SQIVND (reference sequence). The CDR3 DNA is TGTGCCAGTAGGGCGCGGGCCAGTAACAATGAGCAGTTCTTC. Its protein product is CASRARASNNEQFF.

This chain uses TRBV7-8 with TRBJ2-3, with 8 positions matching TRBD2. Germline V gene lookup returns CDR1 SGHVS and CDR2 FQNEAQ. V lost 4 bases and J lost 5; bases outside the gene matches: 8. There are 15 residues in the CDR3. The CDR3 DNA reads as TGTGCCAGCAGCTCTCAGCGGGAGTTGGTAGATACGCAGTATTTT. It codes for CASSSQRELVDTQYF.

The chain joins TRBV13 to TRBJ2-1; no clear D gene. Looked up from germline, CDR1 is PRHDT and CDR2 is FYEKMQ (reference sequence). This CDR3 is 15 amino acids long. Trimming removed 0 bases at V and 0 bases at J, with 6 bases between. CDR3 nucleotides: TGTGCCAGCAGCTTAGGCTGGGCCTCCTACAATGAGCAGTTCTTC. It yields the protein CASSLGWASYNEQFF.

J is TRBJ2-7 and V is TRBV10-2; D is undetermined. Germline CDR1 and CDR2: WSHSY and SAAADI. V lost 6 bases to trimming and J lost 4 bases, with 10 bases between them. This CDR3 comprises 12 residues. The CDR3 DNA is TGCGCCAGCAGAGCATACGGTTACGAGCAGTACTTC. Protein product: CASRAYGYEQYF.

The V and J genes are TRBV10-3 and TRBJ2-7; D might be TRBD2 (5 bases). Germline values: CDR1 ENHRY, CDR2 SYGVKD. Between the trimmed V and J ends, which lost 11 bases and 3 bases, there was a span of 11 bases. CDR3 size: 11 residues. Here the CDR3 reads CAPGRNYEQYF. Here the CDR3 DNA reads TGTGCCCCGGGGAGAAACTACGAGCAGTACTTC.

The CDR3 region is CASSPQGGSSYNEQFF. The CDR3 DNA reads as TGTGCCAGCAGTCCACAGGGCGGGAGCTCCTACAATGAGCAGTTCTTC. The chain couples TRBV28 to TRBJ2-1, with a possible D match to TRBD2 (7 bases). The CDR3 has 16 residues. Trimming removed 5 bases from V and 0 bases from J, with 14 bases in between. Germline V lookup: CDR1 MDHEN, CDR2 SYDVKM.

The V gene is TRBV28, the J gene TRBJ1-4; TRBD1 might be the D (5 bases). V gave up 5 bases and J gave up 5 bases, with 12 bases separating them. In germline, CDR1 is MDHEN, CDR2 SYDVKM. The CDR3 runs to 14 residues. The CDR3 region has the DNA TGTGCCAGCAGTCCAACAGGCCGGAATGAAAAACTGTTTTTT. This encodes CASSPTGRNEKLFF.